This T cell receptor beta chain is drawn from a study of T cell clones after liver transplantation. This CDR3 region has 13 residues. Some clones are missing from TCRdb's copy, which holds only in-frame ones; the method was immunoSEQ multiplex PCR. The data contain 49,000 or so clones, more than 65% of them singletons. Study findings and constraints: Circulating graft-donor-reactive CD4 TCRbeta sequences fell significantly post-transplant in 5 of 8 subjects.

As to this clone: Its antigen is not known.

This chain uses TRBV21-1 with TRBJ1-2. TRBV21-1 represents a pseudogene. The source of this sequence is a human patient who received a liver transplant. Some T cells here may be from the graft donor. The starting material was CD4+ T cells from blood, obtained about 56 months after liver transplant. CDR3 protein: CASSRRAPYGYTF. CDR3 sequence (DNA): TGTGCCAGCAGCAGGAGGGCGCCTTATGGCTACACCTTC.